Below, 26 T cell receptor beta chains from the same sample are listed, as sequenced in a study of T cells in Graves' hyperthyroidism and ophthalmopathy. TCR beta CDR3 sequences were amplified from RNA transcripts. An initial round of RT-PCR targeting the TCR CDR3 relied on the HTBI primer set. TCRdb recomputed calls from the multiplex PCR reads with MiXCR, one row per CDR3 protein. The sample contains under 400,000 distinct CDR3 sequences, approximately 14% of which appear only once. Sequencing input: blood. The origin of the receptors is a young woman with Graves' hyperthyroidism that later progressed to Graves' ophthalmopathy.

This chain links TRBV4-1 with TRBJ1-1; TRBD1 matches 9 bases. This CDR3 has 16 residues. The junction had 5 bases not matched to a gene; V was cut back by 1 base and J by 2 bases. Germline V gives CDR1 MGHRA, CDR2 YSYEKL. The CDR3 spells CASSQAGTGTNTEAFF. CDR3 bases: TGCGCCAGCAGCCAAGCCGGGACAGGGACCAACACTGAAGCTTTCTTT.

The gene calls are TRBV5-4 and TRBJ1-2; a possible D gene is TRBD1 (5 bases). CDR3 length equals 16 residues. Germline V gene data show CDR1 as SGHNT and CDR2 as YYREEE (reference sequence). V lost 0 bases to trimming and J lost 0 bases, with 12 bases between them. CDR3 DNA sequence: TGTGCCAGCAGCTTGGCTGGGGCAGGAGCTAACTATGGCTACACCTTC. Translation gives CASSLAGAGANYGYTF.

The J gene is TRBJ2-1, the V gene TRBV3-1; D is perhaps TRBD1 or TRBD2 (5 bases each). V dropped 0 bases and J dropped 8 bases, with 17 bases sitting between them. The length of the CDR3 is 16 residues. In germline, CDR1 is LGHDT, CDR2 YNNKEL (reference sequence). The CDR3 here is CASSQDKLGASHEQFF. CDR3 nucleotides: TGTGCCAGCAGCCAAGATAAACTAGGGGCGTCCCATGAGCAGTTCTTC.

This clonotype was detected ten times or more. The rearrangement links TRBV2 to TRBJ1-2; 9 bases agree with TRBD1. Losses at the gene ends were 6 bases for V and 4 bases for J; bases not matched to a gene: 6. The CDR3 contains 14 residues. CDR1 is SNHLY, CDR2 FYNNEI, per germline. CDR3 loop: CASRSLDRGYGYTF. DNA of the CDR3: TGTGCCAGCAGGAGCTTGGACAGGGGCTATGGCTACACCTTC.

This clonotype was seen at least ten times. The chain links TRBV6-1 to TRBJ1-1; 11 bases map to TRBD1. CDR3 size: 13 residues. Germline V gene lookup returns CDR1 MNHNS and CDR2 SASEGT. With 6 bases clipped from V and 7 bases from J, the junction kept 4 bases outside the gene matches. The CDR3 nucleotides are TGTGCCAGCAGGGGGACAGGGGGGGGTGAAGCTTTCTTT. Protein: CASRGTGGGEAFF.

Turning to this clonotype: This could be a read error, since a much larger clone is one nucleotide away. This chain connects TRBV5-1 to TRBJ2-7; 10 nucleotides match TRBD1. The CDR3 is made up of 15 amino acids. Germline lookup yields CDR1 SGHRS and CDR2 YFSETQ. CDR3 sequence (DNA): TGCGCCCGCAGCTTGGTGAGAGGGACAGGGGACGGGCAGTACTTC. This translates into CARSLVRGTGDGQYF.

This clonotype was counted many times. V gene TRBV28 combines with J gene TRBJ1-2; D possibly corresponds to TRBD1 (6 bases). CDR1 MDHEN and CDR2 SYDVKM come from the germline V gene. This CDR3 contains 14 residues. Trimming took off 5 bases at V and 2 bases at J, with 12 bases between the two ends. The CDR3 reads CASSTGSPNYGYTF. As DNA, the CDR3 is TGTGCCAGCAGTACAGGGTCCCCAAACTATGGCTACACCTTC.

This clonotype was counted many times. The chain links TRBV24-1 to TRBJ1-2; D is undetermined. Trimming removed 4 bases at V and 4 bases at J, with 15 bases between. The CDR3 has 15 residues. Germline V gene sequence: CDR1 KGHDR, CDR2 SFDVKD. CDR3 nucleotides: TGTGCCACCAGTGACTCGACGTCCCCGGTCTATGGCTACACCTTC. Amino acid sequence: CATSDSTSPVYGYTF.

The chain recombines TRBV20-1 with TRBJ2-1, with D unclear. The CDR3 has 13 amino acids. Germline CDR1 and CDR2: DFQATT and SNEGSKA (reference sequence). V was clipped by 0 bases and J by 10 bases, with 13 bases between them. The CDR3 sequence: CSAREGSPYEQFF. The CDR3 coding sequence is TGCAGTGCTAGAGAGGGCTCCCCCTACGAGCAGTTCTTC.

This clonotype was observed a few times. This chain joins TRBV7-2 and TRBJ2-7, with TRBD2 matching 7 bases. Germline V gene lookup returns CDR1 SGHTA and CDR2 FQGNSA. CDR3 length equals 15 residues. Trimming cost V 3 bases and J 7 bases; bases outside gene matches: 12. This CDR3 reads CASSFVSGPAREQYF. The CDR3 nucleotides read TGTGCCAGCAGCTTTGTTAGCGGGCCCGCTAGAGAGCAGTACTTC.

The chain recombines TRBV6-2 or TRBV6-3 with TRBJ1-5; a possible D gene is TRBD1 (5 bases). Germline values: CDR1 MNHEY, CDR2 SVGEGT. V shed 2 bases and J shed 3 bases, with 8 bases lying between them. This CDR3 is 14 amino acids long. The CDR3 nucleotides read TGTGCCAGCAGTTACGAAGGGGTCAATCAGCCCCAGCATTTT. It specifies CASSYEGVNQPQHF.

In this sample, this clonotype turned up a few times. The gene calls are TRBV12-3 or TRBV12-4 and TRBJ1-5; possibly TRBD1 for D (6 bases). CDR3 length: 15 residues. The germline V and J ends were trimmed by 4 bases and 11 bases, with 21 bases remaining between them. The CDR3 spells CASSSSGTPFKTQHF. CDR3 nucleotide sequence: TGTGCCAGCAGTTCCTCCGGGACACCTTTCAAGACCCAGCATTTT.

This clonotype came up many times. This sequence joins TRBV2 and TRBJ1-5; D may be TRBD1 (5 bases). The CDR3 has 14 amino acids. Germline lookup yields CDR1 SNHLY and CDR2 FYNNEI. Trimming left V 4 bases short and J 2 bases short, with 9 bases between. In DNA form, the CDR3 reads TGTGCCAGCAGTGTGGCGGGGGGCAATCAGCCCCAGCATTTT. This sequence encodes CASSVAGGNQPQHF.

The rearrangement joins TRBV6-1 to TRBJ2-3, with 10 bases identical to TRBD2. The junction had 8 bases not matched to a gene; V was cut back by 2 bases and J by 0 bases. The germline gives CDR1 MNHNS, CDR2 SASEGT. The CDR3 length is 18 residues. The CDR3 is CASSERPLTSGSTDTQYF. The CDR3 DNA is TGTGCCAGCAGTGAACGACCATTGACTAGCGGGAGCACAGATACGCAGTATTTT.

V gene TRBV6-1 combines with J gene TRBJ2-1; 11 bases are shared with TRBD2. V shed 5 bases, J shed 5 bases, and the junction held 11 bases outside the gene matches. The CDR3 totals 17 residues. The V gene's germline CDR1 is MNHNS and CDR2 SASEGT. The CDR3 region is CASSQRLAGIQDNEQFF. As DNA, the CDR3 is TGTGCCAGCAGTCAAAGACTAGCGGGAATTCAGGACAATGAGCAGTTCTTC.

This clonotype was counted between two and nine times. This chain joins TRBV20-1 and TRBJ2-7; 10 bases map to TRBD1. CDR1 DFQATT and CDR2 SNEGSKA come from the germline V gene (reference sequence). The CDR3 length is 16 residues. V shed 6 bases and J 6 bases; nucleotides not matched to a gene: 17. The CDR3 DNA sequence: TGCAGTGCAATTATTAATGTCGGGACAGGGGTCGGCGAGCAGTACTTC. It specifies CSAIINVGTGVGEQYF.

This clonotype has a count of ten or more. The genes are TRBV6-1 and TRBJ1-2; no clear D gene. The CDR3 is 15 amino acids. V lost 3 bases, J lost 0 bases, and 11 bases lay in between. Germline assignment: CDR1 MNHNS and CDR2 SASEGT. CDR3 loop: CASSDRSPPNYGYTF. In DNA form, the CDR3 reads TGTGCCAGCAGTGACAGGTCCCCTCCTAACTATGGCTACACCTTC.

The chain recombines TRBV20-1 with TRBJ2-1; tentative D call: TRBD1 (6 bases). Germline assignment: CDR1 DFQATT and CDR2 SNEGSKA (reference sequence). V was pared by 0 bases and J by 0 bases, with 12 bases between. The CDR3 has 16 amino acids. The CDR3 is CSARDLGTSSYNEQFF. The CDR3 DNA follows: TGCAGTGCTAGAGATCTTGGGACAAGCTCCTACAATGAGCAGTTCTTC.

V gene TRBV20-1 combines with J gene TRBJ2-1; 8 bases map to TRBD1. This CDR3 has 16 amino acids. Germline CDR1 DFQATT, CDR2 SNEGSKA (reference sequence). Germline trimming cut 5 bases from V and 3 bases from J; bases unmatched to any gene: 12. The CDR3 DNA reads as TGCAGTGCTTCTCCACCACAGGGGGTTTACTACAATGAGCAGTTCTTC. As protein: CSASPPQGVYYNEQFF.

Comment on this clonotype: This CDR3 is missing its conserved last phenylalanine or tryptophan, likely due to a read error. The CDR3 loop is CASSKGTSGRLSYEQYS. The DNA of the CDR3 is TGTGCCAGCAGTAAAGGGACTAGCGGGAGGTTGTCCTACGAGCAGTACTCC. The chain links TRBV27 to TRBJ2-7; 15 bases are shared with TRBD2. This CDR3 has 17 amino acids. Germline V lookup: CDR1 MNHEY, CDR2 SMNVEV (reference sequence). Germline trimming cut 5 bases from V and 1 base from J; bases unmatched to any gene: 6.

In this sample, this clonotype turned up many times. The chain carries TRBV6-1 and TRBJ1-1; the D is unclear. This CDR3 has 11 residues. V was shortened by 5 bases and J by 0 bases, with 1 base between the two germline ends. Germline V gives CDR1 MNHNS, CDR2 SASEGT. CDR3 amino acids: CASSMNTEAFF. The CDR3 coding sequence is TGTGCCAGCAGTATGAACACTGAAGCTTTCTTT.

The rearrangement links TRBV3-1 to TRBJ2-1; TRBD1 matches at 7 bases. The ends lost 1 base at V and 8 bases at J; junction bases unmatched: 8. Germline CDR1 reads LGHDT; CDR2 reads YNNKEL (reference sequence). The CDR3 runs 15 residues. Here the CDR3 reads CASSQAVGDSYEQFF. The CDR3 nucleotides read TGTGCCAGCAGCCAAGCTGTGGGGGACAGCTATGAGCAGTTCTTC.

In DNA, the CDR3 is TGTGCCATCACCGGGACAGCTAATGAAAAACTGTTTTTT. Protein: CAITGTANEKLFF. The chain uses TRBV10-3 and TRBJ1-4, with 7 bases lining up with TRBD1. The junction had 2 bases not matched to a gene; V was cut back by 7 bases and J by 3 bases. The CDR3 runs to 13 residues. Germline V gives CDR1 ENHRY, CDR2 SYGVKD.

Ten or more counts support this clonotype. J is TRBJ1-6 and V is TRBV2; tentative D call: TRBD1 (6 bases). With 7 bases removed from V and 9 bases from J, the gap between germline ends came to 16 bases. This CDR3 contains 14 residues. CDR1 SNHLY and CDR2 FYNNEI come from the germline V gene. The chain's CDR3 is CASTRGQGASPLHF. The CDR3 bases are TGTGCCAGCACCCGGGGGCAGGGCGCTTCACCCCTCCACTTT.

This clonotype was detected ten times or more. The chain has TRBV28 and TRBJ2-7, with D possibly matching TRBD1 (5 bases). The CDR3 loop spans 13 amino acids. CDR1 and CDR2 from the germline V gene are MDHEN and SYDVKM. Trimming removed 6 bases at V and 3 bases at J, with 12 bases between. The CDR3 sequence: CASSLQVNYEQYF. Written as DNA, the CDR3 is TGTGCCAGCAGCTTACAGGTGAACTACGAGCAGTACTTC.

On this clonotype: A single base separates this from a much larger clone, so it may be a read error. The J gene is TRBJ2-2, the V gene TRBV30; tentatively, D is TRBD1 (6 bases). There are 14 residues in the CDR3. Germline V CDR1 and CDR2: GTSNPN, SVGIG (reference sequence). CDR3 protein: CAWSAQGRTGERFF. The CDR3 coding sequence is TGTGCCTGGAGTGCACAGGGTAGGACCGGGGAGCGGTTTTTT.